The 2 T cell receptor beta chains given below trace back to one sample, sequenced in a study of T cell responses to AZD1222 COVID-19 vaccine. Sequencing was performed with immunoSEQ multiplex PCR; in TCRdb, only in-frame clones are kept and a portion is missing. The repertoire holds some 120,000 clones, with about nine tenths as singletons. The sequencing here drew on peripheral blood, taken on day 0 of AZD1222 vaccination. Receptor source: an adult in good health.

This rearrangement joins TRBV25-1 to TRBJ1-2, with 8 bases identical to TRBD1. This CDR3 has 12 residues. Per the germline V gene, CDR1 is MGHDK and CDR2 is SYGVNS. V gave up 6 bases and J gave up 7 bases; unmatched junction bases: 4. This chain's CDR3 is CASRQGAVGYTF. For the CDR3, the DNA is TGTGCCAGCAGGCAGGGGGCCGTTGGCTACACCTTC.

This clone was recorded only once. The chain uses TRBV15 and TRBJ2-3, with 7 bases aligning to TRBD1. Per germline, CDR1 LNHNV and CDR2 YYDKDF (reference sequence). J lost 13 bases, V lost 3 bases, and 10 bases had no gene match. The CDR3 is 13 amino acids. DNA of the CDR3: TGTGCCACCAGCAGGGGCAGGGACAGCCCCAAGTATTTT. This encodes CATSRGRDSPKYF. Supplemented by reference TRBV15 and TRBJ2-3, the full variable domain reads DAMVIQNPRYQVTQFGKPVTLSCSQTLNHNVMYWYQQKSSQAPKLLFHYYDKDFNNEADTPDNFQSRRPNTSFCFLDIRSPGLGDTAMYLCATSRGRDSPKYFGPGTRLTVL.